This T cell receptor (beta chain) was captured by sequencing in a study of T-cell reconstitution after alpha-beta-depleted transplantation in children. The authors prepared the TCRbeta library with unique molecular identifiers. MiXCR, run by TCRdb on the PCR reads, gives a single entry per CDR3 protein. Of roughly 500,000 distinct CDR3 sequences in the sample, more than 9% were seen once. The CDR3 totals 13 residues. Per germline, CDR1 SQVTM and CDR2 ANQGSEA. The V gene lost 6 bases and the J gene lost 1 base, with 13 bases spanning the gap. Study-wide findings and caveats: Reportedly, alpha-beta T cells present about two months post-transplant originated from several hundred expanded clones of graft origin. Among T cells one year after transplant, newly produced cells accounted for most counts and diversity.

This clonotype came up many times. Its antigen remains unknown. The V call is TRBV29-1, the J call TRBJ2-7, with D tentatively TRBD1 or TRBD2 (5 bases each). This receptor was identified in a child younger than 10 with inherited bone marrow failure, due to receive a stem cell transplant. The starting material was PBMCs, obtained before TCRalphabeta/CD19-depleted stem cell transplant. The CDR3 region is CSVMRGGSYEQYF. The CDR3 DNA reads as TGCAGCGTCATGCGTGGGGGATCCTACGAGCAGTACTTC.